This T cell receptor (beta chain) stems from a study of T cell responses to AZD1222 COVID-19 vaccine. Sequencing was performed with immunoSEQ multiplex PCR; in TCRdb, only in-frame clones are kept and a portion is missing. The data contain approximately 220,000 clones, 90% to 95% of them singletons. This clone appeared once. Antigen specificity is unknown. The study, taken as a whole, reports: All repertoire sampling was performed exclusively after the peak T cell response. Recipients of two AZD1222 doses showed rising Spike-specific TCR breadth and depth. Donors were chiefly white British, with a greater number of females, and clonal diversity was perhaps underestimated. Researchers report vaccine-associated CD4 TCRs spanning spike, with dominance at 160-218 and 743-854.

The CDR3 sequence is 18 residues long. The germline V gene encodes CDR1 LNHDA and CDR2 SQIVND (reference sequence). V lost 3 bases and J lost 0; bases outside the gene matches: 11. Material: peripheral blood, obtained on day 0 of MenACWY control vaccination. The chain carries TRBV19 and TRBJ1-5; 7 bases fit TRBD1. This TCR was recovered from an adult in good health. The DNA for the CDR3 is TGTGCCAGTAGTATGTTAGCCCCAGGGGGTTATAGCAATCAGCCCCAGCATTTT. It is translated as CASSMLAPGGYSNQPQHF.